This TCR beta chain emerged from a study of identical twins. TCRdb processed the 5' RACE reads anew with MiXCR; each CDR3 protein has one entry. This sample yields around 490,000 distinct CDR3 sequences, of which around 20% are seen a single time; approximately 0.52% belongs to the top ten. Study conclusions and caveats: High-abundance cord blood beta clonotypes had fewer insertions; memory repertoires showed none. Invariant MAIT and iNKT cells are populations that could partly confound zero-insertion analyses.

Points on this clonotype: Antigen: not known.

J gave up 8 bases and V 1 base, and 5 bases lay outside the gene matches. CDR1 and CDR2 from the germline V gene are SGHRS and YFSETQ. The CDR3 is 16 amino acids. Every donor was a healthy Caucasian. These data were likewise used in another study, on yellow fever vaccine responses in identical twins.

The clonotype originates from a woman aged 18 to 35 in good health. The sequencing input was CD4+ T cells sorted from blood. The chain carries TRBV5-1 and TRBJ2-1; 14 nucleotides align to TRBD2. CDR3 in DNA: TGCGCCAGCAGCTTGCCGTCGGGACTAGCGGGAGATGAGCAGTTCTTC. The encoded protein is CASSLPSGLAGDEQFF.